This TCR beta chain is drawn from a study of T cell clonality in common variable immunodeficiency. This clone was seen at least ten times. Read data end 3 residues before the CDR3 end; the end is taken from the germline J gene. The protocol was immunoSEQ multiplex PCR, while the TCRdb copy is restricted to in-frame clones and leaves out a portion. The repertoire consists of fewer than 65,000 clones, none detected only once. V dropped 3 bases and J dropped 5 bases, with 12 bases sitting between them. This CDR3 region has 13 residues. The germline gives CDR1 SGHRS, CDR2 YFSETQ. Each donor provided about 4.5 to 8.5 ml of heparinized whole blood.

The J gene is TRBJ2-7, the V gene TRBV5-1; tentative D call: TRBD1 (5 bases). The specimen sequenced was peripheral blood mononuclear cells. The receptor was isolated from a person aged 18 to 70 in good health. The CDR3 bases that were read are TGCGCCAGCAGCTCACGCAGGGAAAACGAG. Residues: CASSSRRENE. The entire CDR3 is CASSSRRENEQYF. Using reference TRBV5-1 and TRBJ2-7 for the parts outside the CDR3, the full variable domain is KAGVTQTPRYLIKTRGQQVTLSCSPISGHRSVSWYQQTPGQGLQFLFEYFSETQRNKGNFPGRFSGRQFSNSRSEMNVSTLELGDSALYLCASSSRRENEQYFGPGTRLTVT.